The present TCR beta chain was sequenced within a study of blood T cell repertoires in COVID-19. About the research overall: The United States, Italy and Spain were the sources of the acute and convalescent COVID-19 samples. From T cells, B-cell-depleted T cells, or PBMCs came the material, which was cDNA or gDNA.

Looked up from germline, CDR1 is SGHTA and CDR2 is FQGNSA. The CDR3 runs 17 residues. Trimming left V 0 bases short and J 0 bases short, with 9 bases between. Original analysis: Amplification from reference gene primers served as the basis for estimated nucleated cell counts. Sequenced by immunoSEQ multiplex PCR; TCRdb stores in-frame clones only, minus some. V and J calls and clone size follow that table, whereas D and trimming were derived from the DNA. Of around 130,000 clones in the sample, roughly 89% were seen once. The sequence was obtained from a man aged 45-65 years with active or convalescent COVID-19. The sequencing input was peripheral blood. The chain recombines TRBV7-2 with TRBJ1-6; D gene uncertain. The CDR3 DNA reads as TGTGCCAGCAGCTTAGCCAAACAAATCTCCTATAATTCACCCCTCCACTTT. This sequence encodes CASSLAKQISYNSPLHF.